These 25 T cell receptor beta chains originate from one sample sequenced in a study of control samples from healthy donors and cancer patients. Libraries were prepared by immunoSEQ multiplex PCR; TCRdb keeps only in-frame clonotypes and omits some of them. The sample contains roughly 99,000 clones, around 80% of which appear only once. The sequencing sample was made of blood. The receptors here all came from a man between 60 and 75 years old in good health.

A few counts support this clone. The rearrangement uses TRBV6-5 and TRBJ2-7, with 9 bases matching TRBD1. Trimming took 0 bases from V and 2 from J; bases not matched to a gene: 2. The CDR3 length is 15 residues. In germline, CDR1 is MNHEY, CDR2 SVGAGI. CDR3 residues: CASSYSTGGPYEQYF. The CDR3 DNA follows: TGTGCCAGCAGTTACTCGACAGGGGGGCCCTACGAGCAGTACTTC.

The chain recombines TRBV6-5 with TRBJ2-2, with D hard to call. The CDR3 totals 15 residues. Trimming took off 4 bases at V and 1 base at J, with 10 bases between the two ends. Germline CDR1 is MNHEY and CDR2 is SVGAGI. The CDR3 DNA sequence: TGTGCCAGCAGTTTTCTAAATAGGAACACCGGGGAGCTGTTTTTT. Its protein is CASSFLNRNTGELFF.

V and J are TRBV29-1 and TRBJ2-5, with no clear D. The CDR3 totals 14 residues. CDR1 is SQVTM, CDR2 ANQGSEA, per germline. V was clipped by 1 base and J by 1 base, with 10 bases between them. The DNA for the CDR3 is TGCAGCGTTGAAGCCTTCGCCCTCCAAGAGACCCAGTACTTC. Its translation is CSVEAFALQETQYF.

This chain links TRBV2 with TRBJ2-5; 14 nucleotides align to TRBD2. The CDR3 runs 16 residues. The germline CDR1 and CDR2 sequences are SNHLY and FYNNEI. V lost 4 bases to trimming and J lost 6 bases; unmatched junction nucleotides: 7. CDR3 in amino acids: CASSGTSGGSGKTQYF. The CDR3 DNA reads TGTGCCAGCAGTGGGACTAGCGGGGGGTCTGGGAAGACCCAGTACTTC.

The gene calls are TRBV28 and TRBJ1-1; D is undetermined. V dropped 4 bases and J dropped 11 bases, with 14 bases sitting between them. The germline CDR1 and CDR2 sequences are MDHEN and SYDVKM. There are 12 residues in the CDR3. The CDR3 DNA is TGTGCCAGCAGTTCGATGCGGCCAGAGGCTTTCTTT. Protein sequence: CASSSMRPEAFF.

The J gene is TRBJ1-1, the V gene TRBV3-1 (or the pseudogene TRBV3-2); D gene uncertain. This CDR3 contains 15 residues. The V gene's germline CDR1 is LGHDT and CDR2 YNNKEL (reference sequence). V gave up 4 bases and J gave up 4 bases, with 16 bases separating them. This chain's CDR3 is CASSPYGKGSTEAFF. CDR3 DNA: TGTGCCAGCAGCCCCTACGGGAAAGGGAGCACTGAAGCTTTCTTT.

Only one count was recorded for this clone. The rearrangement joins TRBV11-2 to TRBJ1-1; D is uncertain. The CDR3 length is 14 residues. Per the germline V gene, CDR1 is SGHAT and CDR2 is FQNNGV. Between the trimmed V and J ends, which lost 5 bases and 4 bases, there was a span of 14 bases. The CDR3 here is CASSHPGFGTEAFF. As DNA, the CDR3 is TGTGCCAGCAGCCACCCGGGGTTCGGCACTGAAGCTTTCTTT.

The V call is TRBV3-1 (or the pseudogene TRBV3-2), the J call TRBJ2-5; the D gene is possibly TRBD2 (5 bases). The V end was cut by 8 bases, the J end by 4 bases, with 17 bases between. Germline assignment: CDR1 LGHDT and CDR2 YNNKEL (reference sequence). The CDR3 is made up of 14 amino acids. The CDR3 loop is CASVPRGMAETQYF. CDR3 DNA: TGTGCCAGCGTACCTAGAGGGATGGCAGAGACCCAGTACTTC.

The chain couples TRBV10-2 to TRBJ1-4; the match to TRBD1 covers 7 bases. With 2 bases clipped from V and 5 bases from J, the junction kept 11 bases outside the gene matches. There are 17 residues in the CDR3. CDR1 is WSHSY and CDR2 is SAAADI in the germline V gene. CDR3 in DNA: TGCGCCAGCAGTGAGAACGACCGGGCCAGGGGGAATGAAAAACTGTTTTTT. Translated: CASSENDRARGNEKLFF.

This chain joins TRBV10-3 and TRBJ1-2, with TRBD1 matching over 7 bases. Germline V gives CDR1 ENHRY, CDR2 SYGVKD. Germline trimming cut 4 bases from V and 1 base from J; bases unmatched to any gene: 12. There are 17 residues in the CDR3. CDR3 bases: TGTGCCATCAGTGGAGGGACAGCCCAAGGGGTTAACTATGGCTACACCTTC. Its protein is CAISGGTAQGVNYGYTF.

The chain carries TRBV7-9 and TRBJ2-1; weak D call: TRBD1 (5 bases). The germline V and J ends were trimmed by 4 bases and 9 bases, with 13 bases remaining between them. The CDR3 loop spans 13 amino acids. Germline values: CDR1 SEHNR, CDR2 FQNEAQ (reference sequence). CDR3 coding DNA: TGTGCCAGCAGCTCCCCAGGGTTCGGTGAGCAGTTCTTC. Encoded protein: CASSSPGFGEQFF.

This clone showed up just once. This sequence joins TRBV12-3 or TRBV12-4 and TRBJ2-1, with a possible D match to TRBD2 (6 bases). The CDR3 is made up of 13 amino acids. V shed 2 bases and J shed 8 bases, with 10 bases lying between them. In nucleotides, the CDR3 is TGTGCCAGCAGTTTACTTGCGGGGTATGAGCAGTTCTTC. Protein sequence: CASSLLAGYEQFF.

This rearrangement joins TRBV30 to TRBJ2-1, with 7 bases identical to TRBD2. CDR1 GTSNPN and CDR2 SVGIG come from the germline V gene (reference sequence). The CDR3 spans 15 residues. V was pared by 0 bases and J by 5 bases, with 7 bases of the junction left unmatched. CDR3 region: CAWSVSSGGNNEQFF. The CDR3 region has the DNA TGTGCCTGGAGTGTATCTAGCGGAGGGAACAATGAGCAGTTCTTC.

The chain recombines TRBV2 with TRBJ2-7; 8 nucleotides match TRBD1. The germline V gene encodes CDR1 SNHLY and CDR2 FYNNEI. With V trimmed by 0 bases and J by 6 bases, 7 bases remained unmatched. The length of the CDR3 is 15 residues. The CDR3 loop reads CASSEASGQGGEQYF. CDR3 DNA sequence: TGTGCCAGCAGTGAAGCGTCAGGACAGGGCGGCGAGCAGTACTTC.

The chain combines TRBV21-1 with TRBJ2-7; the D call in the table, TRBD2, was not verified against the DNA. TRBV21-1 is recorded as a pseudogene. The CDR3 totals 14 residues. The CDR3 here is CASSKAKPAYEQYF. The DNA of the CDR3 is TGTGCCAGCAGCAAAGCGAAGCCTGCCTACGAGCAGTACTTC.

V is TRBV5-1 and J is TRBJ1-4; unclear D gene. CDR3 length: 14 amino acids. Trimming stripped 4 bases from V and 7 bases from J, with 14 bases between. CDR1 is SGHRS and CDR2 is YFSETQ in the germline V gene. CDR3 residues: CASSREGGSEKLFF. The CDR3 region has the DNA TGCGCCAGCAGCCGGGAGGGCGGGAGTGAAAAACTGTTTTTT.

V is TRBV19 and J is TRBJ1-1; no clear D gene. Trimming stripped 7 bases from V and 2 bases from J, with 14 bases between. Germline lookup yields CDR1 LNHDA and CDR2 SQIVND (reference sequence). This CDR3 comprises 14 residues. The CDR3 protein is CASNPATVNTEAFF. CDR3 DNA: TGTGCCAGTAACCCAGCCACAGTTAACACTGAAGCTTTCTTT.

This chain uses TRBV7-9 with TRBJ1-3; D not resolved. The CDR3 has 16 amino acids. Germline V gene lookup returns CDR1 SEHNR and CDR2 FQNEAQ (reference sequence). The V gene lost 2 bases and the J gene lost 4 bases, with 15 bases spanning the gap. The CDR3 spells CASSLFVGVKGNTIYF. DNA for the CDR3: TGTGCCAGCAGCTTATTTGTTGGGGTGAAGGGAAACACCATATATTTT. The full variable domain, with the rest looked up from reference TRBV7-9 and TRBJ1-3, is DTGVSQNPRHKITKRGQNVTFRCDPISEHNRLYWYRQTLGQGPEFLTYFQNEAQLEKSRLLSDRFSAERPKGSFSTLEIQRTEQGDSAMYLCASSLFVGVKGNTIYFGEGSWLTVV.

A single count supports this clone. The chain combines TRBV3-1 (or the pseudogene TRBV3-2) with TRBJ1-1; D perhaps matches TRBD1 (5 bases). The CDR3 runs to 13 residues. V was pared by 4 bases and J by 3 bases, with 9 bases between. CDR1 and CDR2 (germline): LGHDT, YNNKEL (reference sequence). CDR3 loop: CASSPGAHTEAFF. CDR3 bases: TGTGCCAGCAGCCCCGGGGCTCACACTGAAGCTTTCTTT.

This chain connects TRBV5-1 to TRBJ1-1, with D maybe TRBD1 (6 bases). V was trimmed by 0 bases and J by 1 base, leaving 22 bases between them. Germline loops: CDR1 SGHRS, CDR2 YFSETQ. There are 19 residues in the CDR3. This CDR3 reads CASSLEGGSTSGRNTEAFF. The CDR3 nucleotides read TGCGCCAGCAGCTTGGAGGGGGGCAGTACGTCTGGCCGGAACACTGAAGCTTTCTTT.

The V and J genes are TRBV4-2 and TRBJ2-3; 7 bases fit TRBD2. V lost 0 bases, J lost 2 bases, and 5 bases stayed unmatched. This CDR3 is 16 amino acids long. Germline CDR1 LGHNA, CDR2 YNFKEQ. For the CDR3, the DNA is TGTGCCAGCAGCCAAGATCTTGCGGGAGCCACAGATACGCAGTATTTT. Translation gives CASSQDLAGATDTQYF.

This clone has only one observation. The chain has TRBV14 and TRBJ2-1; D is ambiguous. V dropped 3 bases and J dropped 0 bases, with 9 bases sitting between them. In germline, CDR1 is SGHDN, CDR2 FVKESK. The CDR3 is made up of 15 amino acids. CDR3 region: CASSHPSSSYNEQFF. CDR3 bases: TGTGCCAGCAGCCATCCCTCTAGCTCCTACAATGAGCAGTTCTTC.

This chain links TRBV6-5 with TRBJ1-1, with TRBD1 matching 7 bases. The germline V gene has CDR1 MNHEY and CDR2 SVGAGI. CDR3 length equals 15 residues. V shed 8 bases, J shed 3 bases, and the junction held 12 bases outside the gene matches. The CDR3 region is CASSPPMTGHTEAFF. The CDR3 DNA sequence: TGTGCCAGCTCCCCCCCAATGACAGGGCACACTGAAGCTTTCTTT.

This sequence joins TRBV30 and TRBJ2-1, with 9 bases fitting TRBD2. The trim removed 4 bases at V and 12 bases at J, leaving 19 bases unmatched. CDR1 GTSNPN and CDR2 SVGIG come from the germline V gene (reference sequence). The CDR3 is 16 residues long. CDR3 coding DNA: TGTGCCTGGACCCTCCCCTCGAGCGGGGGGAGCTTCGGGCAGTTCTTC. It is translated as CAWTLPSSGGSFGQFF.

With respect to this clone: The sample carries other DNA sequences with the same CDR3. This chain connects TRBV7-9 to TRBJ1-2, with D unresolved. Germline assignment: CDR1 SEHNR and CDR2 FQNEAQ (reference sequence). Trimming pared 3 bases from V and 2 bases from J, leaving 7 bases between. This CDR3 has 13 amino acids. The CDR3 coding sequence is TGTGCCAGCAGCTTTGGGGAAAACTATGGCTACACCTTC. It encodes CASSFGENYGYTF.